This T cell receptor beta chain stems from a study of T cells in Graves' hyperthyroidism and ophthalmopathy. Of note for this clonotype: Its antigen is not identified.

Diagnostic assessment was based on clinical symptoms, serum thyroxine and TRAb, thyroid ultrasound and orbital computed tomography. The CDR3 is 15 residues long. Germline CDR1 reads SGHTS; CDR2 reads YDEGEE. Trimming left V 2 bases short and J 2 bases short, with 10 bases between. Study-level points and caveats: The model's output predicted ophthalmopathy at a median of about 5.9 months prior to onset.

RNA transcripts were the template for amplifying TCR beta CDR3 regions. HTBI primers were the set used in a first-round RT-PCR of the TCR CDR3. TCRdb re-analysed the multiplex PCR reads in MiXCR, keeping a single row per CDR3 protein. The sample carries about 380,000 distinct CDR3 sequences, about 15% recorded once. Input material: blood. This TCR derives from a woman aged 55 to 70 with Graves' hyperthyroidism. The chain couples TRBV5-8 to TRBJ2-2; D uncertain. The CDR3 loop is CASSFEGPNTGELFF. The CDR3 bases are TGTGCCAGCAGCTTTGAAGGGCCCAACACCGGGGAGCTGTTTTTT. Variable domain in full (rest from reference TRBV5-8 and TRBJ2-2): EAGVTQSPTHLIKTRGQQATLRCSPISGHTSVYWYQQALGLGLQFLLWYDEGEERNRGNFPPRFSGRQFPNYSSELNVNALELEDSALYLCASSFEGPNTGELFFGEGSRLTVL.